This TCR beta chain was sequenced during a study of blood T cell repertoires in COVID-19. Study in general: Both acute and convalescent COVID-19 samples were obtained from the United States, Italy and Spain. In each case, the material was cDNA or gDNA derived from T cells, B-cell-depleted T cells, or PBMCs.

Per the study methods: Reference gene primers were amplified, and this amplification served to estimate nucleated cell counts. Clones were sequenced by immunoSEQ multiplex PCR, and TCRdb holds only the in-frame ones, with some missing. That table gives V, J and clone size, and the DNA gave D and trimming. The data hold 150,000 or so clones, with approximately 85% observed a single time. The germline CDR1 and CDR2 sequences are SGHRS and YFSETQ. Germline trimming cut 7 bases from V and 7 bases from J; bases unmatched to any gene: 9. The CDR3 has 13 residues. Sequences were obtained from peripheral blood. The source is a man between 60 and 75 years old with COVID-19, enrolled during active disease. V usage is TRBV5-1 and J usage is TRBJ1-1, with 8 bases aligning to TRBD1. For the CDR3, the DNA is TGCGCCAGCGCCTTGGGACAGGTCAGTGAAGCTTTCTTT. Its protein is CASALGQVSEAFF.